These 32 T cell receptor beta chains originate from one sample sequenced in a study of T cell repertoires in cytomegalovirus infection. From the reads, TCRdb called clonotypes with MiXCR, one entry per CDR3 protein. Of approximately 1,000,000 distinct CDR3 sequences in the sample, less than 40% were seen once. Their recognized antigens are unknown. The sequencing here drew on cultured CD8+ T cells from PBMCs, taken from culture after CMV antigen stimulation. The receptors were gathered from a human donor in good health (CMV status not recorded). Some clones in this sample may be carry-over from other donors' samples.

This clonotype was found many times. The rearrangement uses TRBV7-8 and TRBJ2-1, with no clear D. The CDR3 has 11 amino acids. In germline, CDR1 is SGHVS, CDR2 FQNEAQ. V dropped 3 bases and J dropped 8 bases, with 5 bases sitting between them. The CDR3 coding sequence is TGTGCCAGCAGCTTTTGGGATGAGCAGTTCTTC. It is translated as CASSFWDEQFF.

This clonotype has a handful of counts. J is TRBJ2-3 and V is TRBV4-1; 7 bases align to TRBD1. The J segment lost 15 bases and the V segment lost 1 base, leaving 7 bases of the junction unmatched. CDR1 is MGHRA and CDR2 is YSYEKL in the germline V gene. The CDR3 is made up of 12 amino acids. CDR3 region: CASSQGQGRDYF. The CDR3 DNA follows: TGCGCCAGCAGCCAAGGACAGGGCCGTGATTATTTT.

This clonotype has a handful of counts. The J gene is TRBJ1-2, the V gene TRBV4-3; D is unresolved. V gave up 1 base and J gave up 8 bases, with 20 bases separating them. Germline V CDR1 and CDR2: LGHNA, YSLEER. CDR3 length: 16 amino acids. The CDR3 DNA is TGCGCCAGCAGCCAAGCCTCCCCTCCTTATACCGCCGGCTACACCTTC. It codes for CASSQASPPYTAGYTF.

The gene calls are TRBV5-6 and TRBJ1-1, with unresolved D. The CDR3 spans 15 residues. With 3 bases removed from V and 1 base from J, the gap between germline ends came to 13 bases. CDR1 is SGHDT, CDR2 YYEEEE, per germline. CDR3 nucleotides: TGTGCCAGCAGCTCCCCGGGTTTGGGGAACACTGAAGCTTTCTTT. This gives the protein CASSSPGLGNTEAFF.

This chain joins TRBV9 and TRBJ1-1, with 10 bases lining up with TRBD1. Per the germline V gene, CDR1 is SGDLS and CDR2 is YYNGEE. J gave up 7 bases and V 0 bases, and 6 bases lay outside the gene matches. The CDR3 has 15 amino acids. The CDR3 nucleotides read TGTGCCAGCAGCGTAGCGGGACAGGGGCCCATTGAAGCTTTCTTT. Its translation is CASSVAGQGPIEAFF.

This clonotype was picked up many times. The CDR3 DNA is TGTGCCAGCAGCCAAGGGCCGTTTAATGAGCAGTTCTTC. Protein sequence: CASSQGPFNEQFF. The chain combines TRBV4-2 with TRBJ2-1; D is ambiguous. Trimming pared 1 base from V and 7 bases from J, leaving 8 bases between. The CDR3 spans 13 residues. Germline CDR1 is LGHNA and CDR2 is YNFKEQ.

The chain uses TRBV6-8 and TRBJ2-3; 8 bases are shared with TRBD1. The CDR3 covers 13 residues. CDR1 is MNHGY and CDR2 is SAAAGT in the germline V gene. V trimming: 10 bases; J trimming: 4 bases; junction bases outside the gene matches: 7. The CDR3 DNA reads as TGTGCCATCCAGGGGGCGAGCGCAGATACGCAGTATTTT. Translated: CAIQGASADTQYF.

This clonotype was counted only a few times. This chain links TRBV4-3 with TRBJ2-3; D might be TRBD2 (5 bases). Per germline, CDR1 LGHNA and CDR2 YSLEER. The CDR3 is made up of 17 amino acids. Deletions cut 0 bases from V and 3 bases from J, with 16 bases between. CDR3 residues: CASSQDKTGVRTDTQYF. DNA of the CDR3: TGCGCCAGCAGCCAAGATAAGACCGGGGTTAGGACAGATACGCAGTATTTT.

This clonotype was observed a single time. This rearrangement joins TRBV18 to TRBJ1-2, with 9 bases identical to TRBD1. Germline V gives CDR1 KGHSH, CDR2 LQKENI. Trimming removed 5 bases from V and 8 bases from J; junction bases left unmatched: 9. The CDR3 has 14 residues. CDR3 sequence (DNA): TGTGCCAGCTCAATCGGGACAGGGATTGACGGCTACACCTTC. Translation: CASSIGTGIDGYTF.

This clonotype appeared a single time. The chain recombines TRBV27 with TRBJ1-2; D perhaps matches TRBD1 (5 bases). Germline V gives CDR1 MNHEY, CDR2 SMNVEV (reference sequence). V was clipped by 0 bases and J by 3 bases, with 8 bases between them. This CDR3 has 14 residues. Written as DNA, the CDR3 is TGTGCCAGCAGTTTATCGATGGGGGACTATGGCTACACCTTC. This encodes CASSLSMGDYGYTF.

V usage is TRBV24-1 and J usage is TRBJ1-1, with a possible D match to TRBD1 (6 bases). CDR3 length: 17 amino acids. The V gene's germline CDR1 is KGHDR and CDR2 SFDVKD. The ends were cut back, 3 bases at V and 0 bases at J, with 16 bases in the middle. CDR3 coding DNA: TGTGCCACCAGTGATCGCGACAGGTTTTTGATGAACACTGAAGCTTTCTTT. It encodes CATSDRDRFLMNTEAFF.

This clonotype has only a few counts. This sequence joins TRBV2 and TRBJ2-3; perhaps D is TRBD1 or TRBD2 (5 bases each). This CDR3 comprises 12 residues. The V gene's germline CDR1 is SNHLY and CDR2 FYNNEI. Trimming removed 3 bases from V and 7 bases from J, with 8 bases in between. CDR3 DNA: TGTGCCAGCAGTGAGAGGGGTTATACGCAGTATTTT. It yields the protein CASSERGYTQYF.

The chain carries TRBV19 and TRBJ2-1; D is possibly TRBD1 (6 bases). The CDR3 consists of 18 residues. Trimming took off 3 bases at V and 3 bases at J, with 21 bases between the two ends. CDR1 and CDR2 (germline): LNHDA, SQIVND (reference sequence). The chain's CDR3 is CASSMMGGAGALYNEQFF. The CDR3 DNA sequence: TGTGCCAGTAGTATGATGGGTGGGGCAGGGGCTCTCTACAATGAGCAGTTCTTC.

The chain uses TRBV19 and TRBJ2-4, with no clear D. V was trimmed by 3 bases and J by 0 bases, leaving 9 bases between them. Germline V gives CDR1 LNHDA, CDR2 SQIVND (reference sequence). The CDR3 extends over 15 amino acids. The CDR3 reads CASSINSLAKNIQYF. The DNA of the CDR3 is TGTGCCAGTAGTATTAACAGCCTAGCCAAAAACATTCAGTACTTC. The entire variable domain, with the rest obtained from reference TRBV19 and TRBJ2-4, is as follows: DGGITQSPKYLFRKEGQNVTLSCEQNLNHDAMYWYRQDPGQGLRLIYYSQIVNDFQKGDIAEGYSVSREKKESFPLTVTSAQKNPTAFYLCASSINSLAKNIQYFGAGTRLSVL.

This clonotype was detected only a few times. The J gene is TRBJ1-6, the V gene TRBV19; TRBD1 is a possible D gene (5 bases). Germline V CDR1 and CDR2: LNHDA, SQIVND (reference sequence). The CDR3 contains 15 residues. V was trimmed by 0 bases and J by 2 bases, leaving 5 bases between them. The CDR3 DNA reads TGTGCCAGTAGTATAGAGGACACCTATAATTCACCCCTCCACTTT. It encodes CASSIEDTYNSPLHF.

This clonotype was detected many times. The rearrangement links TRBV20-1 to TRBJ1-6; D is undetermined. CDR1 and CDR2 from the germline V gene are DFQATT and SNEGSKA (reference sequence). CDR3 length: 13 residues. V was shortened by 4 bases and J by 7 bases, with 11 bases between the two germline ends. The CDR3 DNA sequence: TGCAGTGCTACTGTTGGTGAAAATTCACCCCTCCACTTT. Translated, it gives CSATVGENSPLHF.

This clonotype was seen only a few times. The V call is TRBV27, the J call TRBJ2-7; perhaps TRBD2 as D (5 bases). This CDR3 contains 14 residues. Germline CDR1 and CDR2: MNHEY and SMNVEV (reference sequence). Here the CDR3 DNA reads TGTGCCAGCAGTTCCCCCGGGATCTCCCACGAGCAGTACGTC. This sequence encodes CASSSPGISHEQYV.

The gene calls are TRBV28 and TRBJ2-7; TRBD2 might be the D (7 bases). Germline CDR1 MDHEN, CDR2 SYDVKM. The germline V and J ends were trimmed by 8 bases and 0 bases, with 11 bases remaining between them. CDR3 size: 13 residues. CDR3 DNA sequence: TGTGCCAGCCAGGGGAGGGTCTCCTACGAGCAGTACGTC. Encoded protein: CASQGRVSYEQYV.

This clonotype was counted between two and nine times. The chain carries TRBV12-3 or TRBV12-4 and TRBJ1-2, with 7 bases matching TRBD1. The CDR3 is made up of 11 amino acids. With V trimmed by 8 bases and J by 13 bases, 10 bases remained unmatched. The chain's CDR3 is CASQGGIGFTF. In DNA form, the CDR3 reads TGTGCCAGCCAGGGGGGGATAGGGTTCACCTTC.

The V call is TRBV2, the J call TRBJ2-7; 8 bases are a match to TRBD1. The CDR3 is 12 amino acids. V trimming: 5 bases; J trimming: 3 bases; junction bases outside the gene matches: 0. Per germline, CDR1 SNHLY and CDR2 FYNNEI. DNA of the CDR3: TGTGCCAGCAGTACAGGGGGCTACGAGCAGTACTTC. It is translated as CASSTGGYEQYF.

The CDR3 DNA is TGTGCCAGCAGTTTATCTTGGCGGGGGGGCACTGAGCAGTTCTTC. Amino acids: CASSLSWRGGTEQFF. The rearrangement uses TRBV27 and TRBJ2-1; 9 nucleotides agree with TRBD2. The CDR3 sequence is 15 residues long. V shed 0 bases and J 9 bases; nucleotides not matched to a gene: 6. Germline CDR1 reads MNHEY; CDR2 reads SMNVEV (reference sequence).

This clonotype was counted only a few times. The chain links TRBV6-5 to TRBJ2-1, with 13 positions matching TRBD2. The CDR3 extends over 18 amino acids. The ends lost 4 bases at V and 2 bases at J; junction bases unmatched: 8. Germline CDR1 reads MNHEY; CDR2 reads SVGAGI. Here the CDR3 reads CASSLNSGLAGAYNEQFF. CDR3 DNA: TGTGCCAGCAGTTTAAATTCAGGACTAGCGGGGGCCTACAATGAGCAGTTCTTC.

The chain is built from TRBV6-5 and TRBJ2-2; TRBD2 matches at 10 bases. V was clipped by 0 bases and J by 6 bases; unmatched bases: 4. The germline gives CDR1 MNHEY, CDR2 SVGAGI. This CDR3 comprises 16 residues. CDR3 residues: CASSYSYSGGPGELFF. The CDR3 region has the DNA TGTGCCAGCAGTTACTCGTATAGCGGGGGGCCCGGGGAGCTGTTTTTT.

CDR3 DNA sequence: TGTGCCAGCAGCTCGTGGGAGGGGGCGACAGATACGCAGTATTTT. As protein: CASSSWEGATDTQYF. This chain uses TRBV11-3 with TRBJ2-3; D tentatively reads TRBD1 or TRBD2 (7 bases each). Looked up from germline, CDR1 is SGHNT and CDR2 is YENEEA. The CDR3 runs to 15 residues. V lost 4 bases, J lost 3 bases, and 14 bases lay in between.

This clonotype was seen a handful of times. The chain recombines TRBV20-1 with TRBJ2-1; possible D gene TRBD1, 6 bases. V lost 6 bases to trimming and J lost 3 bases, with 15 bases between them. The germline gives CDR1 DFQATT, CDR2 SNEGSKA (reference sequence). The CDR3 totals 14 residues. The DNA of the CDR3 is TGCAGTGCCCGAAAAGGGGGTGACTACAATGAGCAGTTCTTC. Protein: CSARKGGDYNEQFF.

This clonotype was picked up one time. The CDR3 DNA sequence: TGTGCCAGCAGCTTAACTAGCCAGGGGGCTAATGAGCAGTTCTTC. It specifies CASSLTSQGANEQFF. V and J are TRBV7-3 and TRBJ2-1; 8 positions match TRBD1. The CDR3 sequence is 15 residues long. Trimming removed 0 bases from V and 7 bases from J; junction bases left unmatched: 5. Germline V gives CDR1 SGHTA, CDR2 FQGTGA.

This clonotype was counted only a few times. The CDR3 DNA follows: TGTGCCAGCAGCTACCGGGACACCTTTTACACTGAAGCTTTCTTT. This translates into CASSYRDTFYTEAFF. V is TRBV28 and J is TRBJ1-1, with a possible D match to TRBD1 (6 bases). Trimming took off 6 bases at V and 3 bases at J, with 17 bases between the two ends. CDR1 is MDHEN, CDR2 SYDVKM, per germline. The CDR3 sequence is 15 residues long.

The J gene is TRBJ2-3, the V gene TRBV27; TRBD1 agrees at 9 bases. This CDR3 is built from 18 residues. CDR1 MNHEY and CDR2 SMNVEV come from the germline V gene (reference sequence). Trimming took 3 bases from V and 0 from J; bases not matched to a gene: 10. The CDR3 spells CASSFSGTGSSSTDTQYF. DNA of the CDR3: TGTGCCAGCAGTTTTTCCGGGACAGGGTCCTCTAGCACAGATACGCAGTATTTT.

A word on this clonotype: A junction end diverges from the germline sequence, so it may reflect a read error. The chain combines TRBV28 with TRBJ1-5; D gene uncertain. The CDR3 loop spans 15 amino acids. CDR1 and CDR2 (germline): MDHEN, SYDVKM. CDR3 DNA: TGTGCCAACAGTCCCACAGCTTATAGCAATCAGCCCCAGCATTTT. This encodes CANSPTAYSNQPQHF.

The chain carries TRBV5-3 and TRBJ2-7, with D perhaps TRBD2 (6 bases). TRBV5-3 is sorted into the ORF group, with uncertain function. The CDR3 is 15 amino acids. The CDR3: CASSLRDSTSYEQYV. The CDR3 DNA sequence: TGTGCCAGCAGCTTGAGGGACTCCACCTCCTACGAGCAGTACGTC.

This clonotype was detected many times. V and J are TRBV7-9 and TRBJ2-1, with TRBD1 matching over 8 bases. V was pared by 1 base and J by 0 bases, with 2 bases of the junction left unmatched. Germline CDR1 is SEHNR and CDR2 is FQNEAQ (reference sequence). The CDR3 consists of 16 residues. The CDR3 loop is CASSLEQGGSYNEQFF. As DNA, the CDR3 is TGTGCCAGCAGCTTAGAACAGGGGGGCTCCTACAATGAGCAGTTCTTC.

There are many counts of this clonotype. J is TRBJ2-3 and V is TRBV7-8, with a weak D call TRBD2 (7 bases). Trimming removed 3 bases from V and 1 base from J, with 17 bases in between. The CDR3 contains 17 residues. The germline V gene encodes CDR1 SGHVS and CDR2 FQNEAQ. The CDR3 spells CASSFQTGGARTDTQYF. CDR3 DNA sequence: TGTGCCAGCAGCTTCCAGACGGGGGGCGCTCGCACAGATACGCAGTATTTT. Full variable domain (missing parts from reference TRBV7-8 and TRBJ2-3): GAGVSQSPRYKVAKRGQDVALRCDPISGHVSLFWYQQALGQGPEFLTYFQNEAQLDKSGLPSDRFFAERPEGSVSTLKIQRTQQEDSAVYLCASSFQTGGARTDTQYFGPGTRLTVL.